The rows below give T cell receptor beta chains drawn from one sample of a study of post-analysis software for immune sequencing data. TCRdb recomputed calls from the PCR reads with MiXCR, one row per CDR3 protein. The sample contains some 370,000 distinct CDR3 sequences, roughly 30% of which appear only once. Sequencing was carried out using blood. The source of these receptors is a girl aged 10-17 years with multiple sclerosis. CDR3s include the opening cysteine and the closing phenylalanine or tryptophan. The D gene is left open where the match is weak. Only part of the rows carry a size: once, few, many, or a class if the clone is expanded.

cdr3_length j_call d_call v_call clone_size cdr3_aa cdr3_nt
16 TRBJ2-1 . TRBV7-9 . CASSPGRRGVDNEQFF TGTGCCAGCAGCCCGGGGAGGCGCGGGGTCGACAATGAGCAGTTCTTC
17 TRBJ2-7 TRBD2 TRBV7-9 few CASSPRASGAQSYEQYF TGTGCCAGCAGCCCAAGGGCTAGCGGGGCGCAATCCTACGAGCAGTACTTC
15 TRBJ1-5 TRBD1 TRBV6-1 . CASSADRGGNRPQHF TGTGCCAGCAGCGCGGACAGGGGAGGCAATCGGCCCCAGCATTTT
14 TRBJ2-5 . TRBV5-1 few CASSWGLTQETQYF TGCGCCAGCAGCTGGGGACTGACCCAAGAGACCCAGTACTTC
16 TRBJ2-3 . TRBV5-1 . CASSYGTLQGTDTQYF TGCGCCAGCAGCTACGGGACATTACAAGGCACAGATACGCAGTATTTT
17 TRBJ2-5 TRBD1 TRBV12-3/TRBV12-4 . CASSHSGTGRGQETQYF TGTGCCAGCAGCCATTCCGGGACAGGTCGCGGCCAAGAGACCCAGTACTTC
15 TRBJ2-5 . TRBV13 few CASSLEALNQETQYF TGTGCCAGCAGCTTAGAAGCACTAAACCAAGAGACCCAGTACTTC
16 TRBJ2-3 TRBD2 TRBV20-1 . CSARASGGARTDTQYF TGCAGTGCTAGAGCTAGCGGGGGCGCCAGGACAGATACGCAGTATTTT
15 TRBJ1-5 . TRBV5-1 few CASSLGGARNQPQHF TGCGCCAGCAGCTTGGGGGGGGCACGCAATCAGCCCCAGCATTTT
14 TRBJ1-1 TRBD1 TRBV5-1 . CASSWGQGDTEAFF TGCGCCAGCAGCTGGGGACAGGGGGACACTGAAGCTTTCTTT
14 TRBJ2-7 . TRBV6-5 . CASSYGALRYEQYF TGTGCCAGCAGTTACGGGGCCCTACGCTACGAGCAGTACTTC
15 TRBJ1-5 . TRBV6-5 few CASSYGGDGNQPQHF TGTGCCAGCAGTTATGGGGGGGATGGCAATCAGCCCCAGCATTTT
14 TRBJ2-7 . TRBV6-5 . CASSYEGGSDEQYF TGTGCCAGCAGTTACGAGGGGGGAAGCGACGAGCAGTACTTC
15 TRBJ1-5 TRBD1 TRBV10-2 few CASSERQGVVQPQHF TGCGCCAGCAGTGAGAGACAGGGTGTTGTACAGCCCCAGCATTTT
16 TRBJ1-4 . TRBV6-6 . CASRSDGKVYIEKLFF TGTGCCAGCAGATCGGACGGCAAGGTGTATATTGAAAAACTGTTTTTT
15 TRBJ1-4 TRBD1 TRBV2 . CASSKLTGQGEKLFF TGTGCCAGCAGTAAACTAACGGGACAGGGGGAAAAACTGTTTTTT
16 TRBJ2-1 . TRBV7-9 . CASSLESRGSYNEQFF TGTGCCAGCAGCTTAGAGTCACGGGGATCCTACAATGAGCAGTTCTTC
14 TRBJ2-7 TRBD1 TRBV12-5 . CASGLDWDSYEQYF TGTGCTAGTGGTTTGGATTGGGACAGCTACGAGCAGTACTTC
12 TRBJ1-4 . TRBV7-9 . CATDRNNEKLFF TGTGCCACTGACAGGAACAATGAAAAACTGTTTTTT
13 TRBJ1-5 TRBD1 TRBV12-3/TRBV12-4 . CASRGTGAQPQHF TGTGCCAGCAGGGGGACAGGGGCTCAGCCCCAGCATTTT
11 TRBJ1-1 . TRBV6-5 few CASFGGTEAFF TGTGCCAGCTTTGGGGGCACTGAAGCTTTCTTT
14 TRBJ2-2 . TRBV7-3 . CATRGEFDTGELFF TGTGCCACGAGGGGTGAATTCGACACCGGGGAGCTGTTTTTT
16 TRBJ1-4 . TRBV7-2 . CASSRTSQGWNEKLFF TGTGCCAGCAGCCGAACATCACAGGGCTGGAATGAAAAACTGTTTTTT